The 29 T cell receptor beta chains in this list originate from one sample, sequenced in a study of tumor and adjacent non-tumor tissue in lung cancer. TCRbeta libraries were built with three rounds of nested PCR, modified from ARM-PCR. In TCRdb, the multiplex PCR reads were re-called with MiXCR into one record per CDR3 protein. The sample lists around 100,000 distinct CDR3 sequences, 65% occurring once. RNA was extracted from bulk tissue without any cell sorting. Distant lung tissue was collected more than 3 cm away from the tumor edge. What was sequenced was distant non-tumor lung tissue. The receptors were sampled from a man aged 25-40 years with non-small cell lung cancer.

On this clonotype itself: A much larger clone differs by one base, so this may be a read error. This chain joins TRBV29-1 and TRBJ2-1; possible D gene TRBD2, 5 bases. The CDR3 loop spans 12 amino acids. Germline assignment: CDR1 SQVTM and CDR2 ANQGSEA. CDR3 region: CNVEGNAGEQFF. As DNA, the CDR3 is TGCAACGTTGAGGGAAATGCTGGTGAGCAGTTCTTC.

Concerning this clonotype: A read error is possible here, since a much larger clone lies one base away. The chain combines TRBV12-3 or TRBV12-4 with TRBJ2-7; tentative D call: TRBD2 (6 bases). The CDR3 has 13 residues. In DNA, the CDR3 is TGTGCCGGCAGTTTGGGGGGCTCCTACGAGCAGTACTTC. It specifies CAGSLGGSYEQYF.

This clonotype appeared many times. The chain has TRBV20-1 and TRBJ1-2; a possible D gene is TRBD1 (5 bases). The CDR3 length is 15 residues. V lost 4 bases to trimming and J lost 4 bases, with 19 bases between them. CDR1 DFQATT and CDR2 SNEGSKA come from the germline V gene (reference sequence). The chain's CDR3 is CSAKDPSRGTYGYTF. The CDR3 DNA is TGCAGTGCTAAAGACCCCTCTAGGGGAACCTATGGCTACACCTTC.

About this clonotype itself: The CDR3 does not end in the conserved phenylalanine or tryptophan, so this is likely a read error. The chain has TRBV20-1 and TRBJ1-2, with D unresolved. The germline V gene has CDR1 DFQATT and CDR2 SNEGSKA (reference sequence). V was trimmed by 3 bases and J by 4 bases, leaving 6 bases between them. CDR3 size: 11 residues. CDR3 in DNA: TGCAGTGCTAGTTCAGTCTATGGCTACACCTCC. Its protein is CSASSVYGYTS.

This clonotype was detected many times. The CDR3 DNA is TGTGCCAGCCTCCGCCTAACTAGCGGGAGAATGAATGAGCAGTTCTTC. Translating gives CASLRLTSGRMNEQFF. The gene calls are TRBV5-5 and TRBJ2-1; 11 nucleotides agree with TRBD2. Germline CDR1 and CDR2: SGHKS and YYEKEE (reference sequence). Trimming took 7 bases from V and 7 from J; bases not matched to a gene: 13. The CDR3 is made up of 16 amino acids.

This clonotype has just a few counts. A much bigger clone sits one base away, suggesting this may be a read error. This is likely a read error, given that the CDR3 carries no conserved phenylalanine or tryptophan at its end. The J gene is TRBJ2-1, the V gene TRBV20-1; possibly TRBD1 for D (6 bases). CDR3 size: 17 residues. The V end lost 4 bases, the J end lost 1 base, and 20 bases lay between the germline ends. The germline V gene encodes CDR1 DFQATT and CDR2 SNEGSKA (reference sequence). CDR3 nucleotide sequence: TGCAGTGCTAATTTGAGGGGGTGGACAGTATCCTACAATGAGCAGTTCATC. Amino acid sequence: CSANLRGWTVSYNEQFI.

Notes on this clonotype: A much larger clone differs from this one at a single base, so this may be a read error. This rearrangement joins TRBV6-5 to TRBJ2-7; 7 bases match TRBD1. Germline V CDR1 and CDR2: MNHEY, SVGAGI. The CDR3 is 14 amino acids. Here the CDR3 reads CTSNPSGGSYEQYF. For the CDR3, the DNA is TGTACCAGCAACCCTTCAGGGGGATCGTACGAGCAGTACTTC.

Ten or more counts support this clonotype. The V gene is TRBV4-1, the J gene TRBJ2-5; 7 nucleotides align to TRBD2. In germline, CDR1 is MGHRA, CDR2 YSYEKL. The trim removed 3 bases at V and 5 bases at J, leaving 3 bases unmatched. This CDR3 comprises 13 residues. Written as DNA, the CDR3 is TGCGCCAGCAGCCATAGCGGGTTGGAGACCCAGTACTTC. Translated, it gives CASSHSGLETQYF.

In the case of this clonotype: A much more abundant neighbour one base away suggests this may be a read error. The chain has TRBV6-5 and TRBJ1-6; no reliable D call. The CDR3 runs 15 residues. Germline CDR1 reads MNHEY; CDR2 reads SVGAGI. The CDR3 region has the DNA TGTGTCAGCAGTTATGATTTGGGCTTTAATTCACCCCTCCACTTT. Amino acids: CVSSYDLGFNSPLHF.

On this clonotype: At one end the junction does not follow the germline gene, possibly because of a read error. This chain joins TRBV20-1 and TRBJ1-2, with D hard to call. CDR1 is DFQATT, CDR2 SNEGSKA, per germline (reference sequence). The CDR3 has 15 amino acids. The chain's CDR3 is CSVRDSRLGNYGYTF. The CDR3 DNA is TGCAGTGTTAGAGATTCTCGGCTGGGAAACTATGGCTATACCTTC.

As for this clonotype: Because it lacks the conserved phenylalanine or tryptophan at the end, this CDR3 is likely a read error. The DNA is left out, because the CDR3 cannot be placed on it with certainty; the CDR3 is given as TCRdb lists it. V gene TRBV29-1 combines with J gene TRBJ2-7; TRBD2, the D gene given by the table, was not confirmed from the DNA. Germline lookup yields CDR1 SQVTM and CDR2 ANQGSEA. The CDR3 has 13 amino acids, counting both end residues. The CDR3: CSVEGTSLLELYL.

The chain combines TRBV11-2 with TRBJ2-5, with D possibly TRBD2 on 6 matching bases. The germline gives CDR1 SGHAT, CDR2 FQNNGV. Trimming cost V 8 bases and J 1 base, with 14 bases left between them. This CDR3 is 14 amino acids long. The DNA for the CDR3 is TGTGCCAGCTCGGGACCGGGGGTCCAAGAGACCCAGTACTTC. Translation: CASSGPGVQETQYF.

Note on this clonotype: A read error is likely, as this CDR3 ends without the conserved phenylalanine or tryptophan. J is TRBJ2-1 and V is TRBV24-1; the D gene is possibly TRBD2 (6 bases). Trimming stripped 6 bases from V and 10 bases from J, with 21 bases between. CDR1 and CDR2 from the germline V gene are KGHDR and SFDVKD. The CDR3 length is 15 residues. CDR3 DNA sequence: TGTGCCACCAGTTACCTGACGGTGGGGGAGGAGGAGCAGTTCCTC. It codes for CATSYLTVGEEEQFL.

As regards this clonotype: One junction end does not reproduce the germline sequence, and a read error may be involved. V is TRBV7-3 and J is TRBJ1-1, with 8 bases identical to TRBD1. Germline lookup yields CDR1 SGHTA and CDR2 FQGTGA. This CDR3 has 13 residues. In nucleotides, the CDR3 is TGTGCCGGCAGCACAGGGGGGAACACTGAAGCTTTCTTT. Translation: CAGSTGGNTEAFF.

The genes are TRBV6-5 and TRBJ1-3; no definite D call. Per germline, CDR1 MNHEY and CDR2 SVGAGI. Trimming pared 2 bases from V and 8 bases from J, leaving 13 bases between. This CDR3 has 14 amino acids. CDR3 nucleotide sequence: TGTGCCAGCAGTTACGGTCAGGAAGCTTACACCATATATTTT. This encodes CASSYGQEAYTIYF.

The rearrangement uses TRBV12-3 or TRBV12-4 and TRBJ2-3; 12 positions match TRBD2. V dropped 8 bases and J dropped 3; count of bases not matched to a gene: 6. The CDR3 covers 15 residues. The CDR3 bases are TGTGCCAGCGGTCCTAGCGGGAGGGGAACAGATACGCAGTATTTT. This codes for CASGPSGRGTDTQYF.

With respect to this clonotype: Its ends do not fully match the called genes, so a read error is possible. This chain links TRBV11-2 with TRBJ2-7, with 10 bases matching TRBD2. CDR3 size: 11 residues. Germline CDR1 reads SGHAT; CDR2 reads FQNNGV. Written as DNA, the CDR3 is TGTGTCAGCAGCGGGAGGGGCGAGCACTACTTC. It encodes CVSSGRGEHYF.

This clonotype has a count of ten or more. The CDR3 DNA follows: TGCAGCGTGACAGGGTTCTACGAGCAGTACTTC. Its protein product is CSVTGFYEQYF. The chain links TRBV29-1 to TRBJ2-7, with 7 bases that match TRBD1. Germline CDR1 SQVTM, CDR2 ANQGSEA. V shed 6 bases and J 3 bases; nucleotides not matched to a gene: 2. The CDR3 sequence is 11 residues long.

On this clonotype: The final CDR3 position lacks the conserved phenylalanine or tryptophan, pointing to a likely read error. The rearrangement joins TRBV11-2 to TRBJ2-7; 8 bases are shared with TRBD1. Germline trimming cut 2 bases from V and 7 bases from J; bases unmatched to any gene: 4. From germline, CDR1 is SGHAT and CDR2 FQNNGV. This CDR3 contains 13 residues. The CDR3 bases are TGTGCCAGCAGCTTACCAGGGGGCATAGAGCAGTACTCC. Translating it yields CASSLPGGIEQYS.

This clonotype was counted a single time. A junction end diverges from the germline sequence, so it may reflect a read error. This chain connects TRBV6-1 to TRBJ2-3; no reliable D call. The CDR3 runs to 14 residues. CDR1 MNHNS and CDR2 SASEGT come from the germline V gene. CDR3 DNA sequence: TGTGTCAGCGACGTTTGGGTTTCCACGGATACGCAGTATTTT. Protein product: CVSDVWVSTDTQYF.

Details on this clonotype: Given the absence of the conserved phenylalanine or tryptophan at the CDR3 end, a read error is likely. DNA for the CDR3: TGCAGCGTTGAAGATCAAACCCATGGGGGCTACACCCTC. Amino acids: CSVEDQTHGGYTL. The chain uses TRBV29-1 and TRBJ1-2; D is ambiguous. The CDR3 extends over 13 amino acids. The germline V gene encodes CDR1 SQVTM and CDR2 ANQGSEA. V lost 0 bases to trimming and J lost 8 bases, with 13 bases between them.

This clonotype was picked up one time. A read error may account for a junction end that differs from germline. The J gene is TRBJ2-5, the V gene TRBV20-1, with 8 bases aligning to TRBD2. This CDR3 is 14 amino acids long. Germline CDR1 DFQATT, CDR2 SNEGSKA (reference sequence). This CDR3 reads CSARDPGLADTQNF. CDR3 nucleotide sequence: TGCAGTGCTAGAGATCCAGGACTAGCTGATACCCAGAACTTC.

In this sample, this clonotype turned up many times. This sequence joins TRBV6-2 or TRBV6-3 and TRBJ2-7; TRBD1 matches at 7 bases. This CDR3 is built from 14 residues. Trimming removed 7 bases from V and 0 bases from J; junction bases left unmatched: 6. Germline V gene lookup returns CDR1 MNHEY and CDR2 SVGEGT. CDR3 sequence (DNA): TGTGCCAGCACCCAAACAGGGGCCTCCTACGAGCAGTACTTC. Its protein product is CASTQTGASYEQYF.

With respect to this clonotype: No conserved phenylalanine or tryptophan is present at the end of the CDR3, so a read error is the likely explanation. V gene TRBV20-1 combines with J gene TRBJ2-5; 8 positions agree with TRBD1. Germline V gives CDR1 DFQATT, CDR2 SNEGSKA (reference sequence). There are 14 residues in the CDR3. Unmatched junction bases numbered 8, after V lost 1 base and J lost 7 bases. As DNA, the CDR3 is TGCAGTGCTAGAGTGGGCACAGGGGGAGTGACCCAGTACTCC. It is translated as CSARVGTGGVTQYS.

In regard to this clonotype: The CDR3 does not end in the conserved phenylalanine or tryptophan, so this is likely a read error. The J gene is TRBJ2-2, the V gene TRBV29-1; the match to TRBD1 covers 7 bases. The germline V gene has CDR1 SQVTM and CDR2 ANQGSEA. This CDR3 contains 14 residues. The CDR3 bases are TGCAGCGCAAGAGGGGGCCCAGACACCTGGGAGCTGTTTCTT. Translating it yields CSARGGPDTWELFL.

On this clonotype: One end of the junction is discordant with germline, which a read error may explain. This sequence joins TRBV11-1 and TRBJ2-7; D is perhaps TRBD2 (5 bases). This CDR3 is 14 amino acids long. Germline V gene lookup returns CDR1 SGHAT and CDR2 FQDESV (reference sequence). CDR3 protein: CASSLAPADYERYF. The CDR3 DNA follows: TGTGCCAGCAGCTTAGCCCCGGCTGACTACGAGCGGTACTTC.

This clonotype was counted a few times. One end of the junction is discordant with germline, which a read error may explain. The chain has TRBV11-1 and TRBJ2-1; D may be TRBD2 (5 bases). The CDR3 extends over 13 amino acids. Germline V gives CDR1 SGHAT, CDR2 FQDESV (reference sequence). The chain's CDR3 is CAISLASNNGQFF. CDR3 DNA sequence: TGTGCCATTAGCTTAGCGTCGAACAATGGGCAGTTCTTC.

As regards this clonotype: Being one base from a much bigger clone, this may be a read error. This chain joins TRBV7-9 and TRBJ2-3; D could derive from TRBD1 or TRBD2 (5 bases each). The germline V and J ends were trimmed by 6 bases and 0 bases, with 16 bases remaining between them. This CDR3 region has 16 residues. Germline values: CDR1 SEHNR, CDR2 FQNEAQ (reference sequence). In nucleotides, the CDR3 is TGTGCCAGCAGGCTGACAGCGGATACTAGCACAGATACGCAGTATTTT. It yields the protein CASRLTADTSTDTQYF. Variable domain in full (rest from reference TRBV7-9 and TRBJ2-3): DTGVSQNPRHKITKRGQNVTFRCDPISEHNRLYWYRQTLGQGPEFLTYFQNEAQLEKSRLLSDRFSAERPKGSFSTLEIQRTEQGDSAMYLCASRLTADTSTDTQYFGPGTRLTVL.

The sample holds a few counts of this clonotype. The rearrangement uses TRBV19 and TRBJ2-1, with 8 bases that match TRBD2. The germline V gene encodes CDR1 LNHDA and CDR2 SQIVND (reference sequence). V was pared by 3 bases and J by 4 bases, with 2 bases of the junction left unmatched. The CDR3 spans 14 residues. Written as DNA, the CDR3 is TGTGCCAGTAGTATCCCTAGCGGGTACAATGAGCAGTTCTTC. Translated: CASSIPSGYNEQFF.